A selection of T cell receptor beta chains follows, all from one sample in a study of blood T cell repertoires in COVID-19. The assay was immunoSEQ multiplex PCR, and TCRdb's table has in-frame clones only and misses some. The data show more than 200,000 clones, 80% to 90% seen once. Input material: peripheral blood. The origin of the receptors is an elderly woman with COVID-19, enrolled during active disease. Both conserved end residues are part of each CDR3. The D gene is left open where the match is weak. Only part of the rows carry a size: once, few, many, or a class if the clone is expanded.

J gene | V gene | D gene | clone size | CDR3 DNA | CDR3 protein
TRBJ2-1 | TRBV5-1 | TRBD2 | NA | TGCGCCAGCAGCTCTAGCGGGCCCTCCTACAATGAGCAGTTCTTC | CASSSSGPSYNEQFF
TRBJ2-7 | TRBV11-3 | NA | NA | TGTGCCAGCGCCCTGAGCGGATCCTACGAGCAGTACTTC | CASALSGSYEQYF
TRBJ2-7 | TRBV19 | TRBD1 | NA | TGTGCCAGTAGTCCCGGGACAGGGTTTAGCGAGCAGTACTTC | CASSPGTGFSEQYF
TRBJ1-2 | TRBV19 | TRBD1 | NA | TGTGCCAGTAGTATTACGGACAGGGGGCTTAATGGCTACACCTTC | CASSITDRGLNGYTF
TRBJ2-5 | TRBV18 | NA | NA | TGTGCCAGCTCACCCCTGGACATCCCGGAGACCCAGTACTTC | CASSPLDIPETQYF
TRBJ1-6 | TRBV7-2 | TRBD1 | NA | TGTGCCAGCAGCTCGACGACAGGGGGCGCTTCACCCCTCCACTTT | CASSSTTGGASPLHF
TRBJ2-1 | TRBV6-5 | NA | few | TGTGCCAGCAGTAAAACGGACGCTAGGGGCAATGAGCAGTTCTTC | CASSKTDARGNEQFF
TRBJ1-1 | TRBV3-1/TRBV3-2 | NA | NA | TGTGCCAGCAGCCAAGAGAGGTGGCAGGGGCTCTCAGAAGCTTTCTTT | CASSQERWQGLSEAFF
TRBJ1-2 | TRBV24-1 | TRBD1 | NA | TGTGCCACCAGTGACGCTTTGACAGGGAACTATGGCTACACCTTC | CATSDALTGNYGYTF
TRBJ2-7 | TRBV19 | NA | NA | TGTGCCAGTAGTCGACAGCTTCAGAACTACGAGCAGTACTTC | CASSRQLQNYEQYF
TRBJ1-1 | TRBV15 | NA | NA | TGTGCCACCAGCAGAGATAAAATGGCAATGAACACTGAAGCTTTCTTT | CATSRDKMAMNTEAFF
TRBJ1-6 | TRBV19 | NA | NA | TGTGCCAGTACAGTTCAGGGAGGGAAATCACCCCTCCACTTT | CASTVQGGKSPLHF